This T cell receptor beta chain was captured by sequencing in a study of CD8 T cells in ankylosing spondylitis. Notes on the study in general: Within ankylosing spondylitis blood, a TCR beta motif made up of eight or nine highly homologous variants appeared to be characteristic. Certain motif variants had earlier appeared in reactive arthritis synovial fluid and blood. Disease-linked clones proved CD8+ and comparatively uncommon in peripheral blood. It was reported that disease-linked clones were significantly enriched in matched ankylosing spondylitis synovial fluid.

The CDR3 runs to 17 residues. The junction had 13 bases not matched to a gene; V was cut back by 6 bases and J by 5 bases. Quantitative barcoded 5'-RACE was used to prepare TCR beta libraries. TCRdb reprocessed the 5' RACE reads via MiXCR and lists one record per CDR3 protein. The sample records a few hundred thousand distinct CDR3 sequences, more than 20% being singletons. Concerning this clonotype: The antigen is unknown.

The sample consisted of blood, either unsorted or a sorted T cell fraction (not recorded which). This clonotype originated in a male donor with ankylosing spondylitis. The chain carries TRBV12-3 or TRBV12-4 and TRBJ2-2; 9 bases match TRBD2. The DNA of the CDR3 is TGTGCCAGCAGCCAGCGGCGGGAGGGCCTAGGGACCGGGGAGCTGTTTTTT. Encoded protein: CASSQRREGLGTGELFF.